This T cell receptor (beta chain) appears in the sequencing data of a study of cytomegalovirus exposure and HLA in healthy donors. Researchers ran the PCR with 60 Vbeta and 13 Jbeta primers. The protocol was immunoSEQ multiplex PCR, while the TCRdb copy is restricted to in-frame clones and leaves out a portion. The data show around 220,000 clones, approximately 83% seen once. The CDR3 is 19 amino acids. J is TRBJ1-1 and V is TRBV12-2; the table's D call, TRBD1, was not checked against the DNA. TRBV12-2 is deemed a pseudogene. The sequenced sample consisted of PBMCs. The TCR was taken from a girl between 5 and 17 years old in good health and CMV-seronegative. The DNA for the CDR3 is TGTGCAAGTCGCCCGGAAAGGACAGGGGGGACATCCATGAACACTGAAGCTTTCTTT. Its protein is CASRPERTGGTSMNTEAFF.